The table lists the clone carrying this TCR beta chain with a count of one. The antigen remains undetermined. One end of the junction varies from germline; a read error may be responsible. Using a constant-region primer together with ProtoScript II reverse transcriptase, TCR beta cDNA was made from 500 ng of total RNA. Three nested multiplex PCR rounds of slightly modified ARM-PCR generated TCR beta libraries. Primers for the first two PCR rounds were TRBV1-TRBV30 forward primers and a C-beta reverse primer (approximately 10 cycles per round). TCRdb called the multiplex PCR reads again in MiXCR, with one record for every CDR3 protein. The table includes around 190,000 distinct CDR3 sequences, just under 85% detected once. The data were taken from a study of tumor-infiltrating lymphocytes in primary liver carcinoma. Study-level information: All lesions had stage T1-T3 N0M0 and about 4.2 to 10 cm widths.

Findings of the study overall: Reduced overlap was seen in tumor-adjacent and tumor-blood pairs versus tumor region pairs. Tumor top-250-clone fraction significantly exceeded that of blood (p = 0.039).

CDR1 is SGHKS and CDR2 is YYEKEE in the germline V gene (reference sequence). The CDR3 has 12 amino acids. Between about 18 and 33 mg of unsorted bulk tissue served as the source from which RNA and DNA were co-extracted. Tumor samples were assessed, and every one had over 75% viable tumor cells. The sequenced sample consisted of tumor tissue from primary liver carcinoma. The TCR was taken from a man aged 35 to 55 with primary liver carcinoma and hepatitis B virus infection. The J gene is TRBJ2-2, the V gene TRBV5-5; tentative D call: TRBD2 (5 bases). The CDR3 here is CASRLHTGELPF. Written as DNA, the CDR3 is TGTGCCAGCAGACTCCACACCGGGGAGCTGCCTTTT. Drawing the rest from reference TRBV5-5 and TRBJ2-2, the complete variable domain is DAGVTQSPTHLIKTRGQQVTLRCSPISGHKSVSWYQQVLGQGPQFIFQYYEKEERGRGNFPDRFSARQFPNYSSELNVNALLLGDSALYLCASRLHTGELPFGEGSRLTVL.